The 12 T cell receptor beta chains in this list originate from one sample, sequenced in a study of cytomegalovirus exposure and HLA in healthy donors. PCR was performed using 60 Vbeta and 13 Jbeta primers. Produced via immunoSEQ multiplex PCR; TCRdb's table is partial and in-frame only. The table lists about 200,000 clones, around 77% of them singletons. The material sequenced was PBMCs. The receptors stem from a woman in her 30s in good health and CMV-seronegative.

A remark on this clone: The sample holds other DNA sequences that translate to the same CDR3. The genes are TRBV7-8 and TRBJ2-1; 7 bases are shared with TRBD1. Germline loops: CDR1 SGHVS, CDR2 FQNEAQ. With 0 bases clipped from V and 2 bases from J, the junction kept 1 base outside the gene matches. This CDR3 contains 15 residues. The CDR3 nucleotides read TGTGCCAGCAGCTTAGCACAGGGGACCTACAATGAGCAGTTCTTC. Translating it yields CASSLAQGTYNEQFF.

This clone is a singleton in its sample. This rearrangement joins TRBV7-9 to TRBJ1-1, with TRBD1 identical over 7 bases. The germline CDR1 and CDR2 sequences are SEHNR and FQNEAQ (reference sequence). CDR3 length: 15 residues. V gave up 0 bases and J gave up 3 bases; unmatched junction bases: 4. The CDR3 sequence is CASSLAAGGYTEAFF. The CDR3 nucleotides read TGTGCCAGCAGCTTAGCAGCAGGGGGATACACTGAAGCTTTCTTT.

The count of this clone is one. The V call is TRBV10-2, the J call TRBJ1-2, with a possible D match to TRBD1 (5 bases). The CDR3 spans 16 residues. Germline V CDR1 and CDR2: WSHSY, SAAADI. The V end was cut by 0 bases, the J end by 4 bases, with 15 bases between. CDR3 in amino acids: CASSESDSPIAYGYTF. The CDR3 DNA reads as TGCGCCAGCAGTGAGTCTGACAGCCCGATCGCCTATGGCTACACCTTC.

This clone was seen a handful of times. J is TRBJ2-2 and V is TRBV27; 7 bases agree with TRBD2. J gave up 1 base and V 7 bases, and 3 bases lay outside the gene matches. CDR3 length: 14 residues. Germline CDR1 MNHEY, CDR2 SMNVEV (reference sequence). As DNA, the CDR3 is TGTGCCAGCAACCCGGGAGGGAACACCGGGGAGCTGTTTTTT. Protein sequence: CASNPGGNTGELFF.

The V gene is TRBV5-1, the J gene TRBJ2-2; 7 bases are a match to TRBD1. CDR3 size: 15 residues. V lost 8 bases and J lost 1; bases outside the gene matches: 8. From germline, CDR1 is SGHRS and CDR2 YFSETQ. The chain's CDR3 is CASTGAPQNTGELFF. DNA of the CDR3: TGCGCCAGTACAGGGGCCCCTCAGAACACCGGGGAGCTGTTTTTT.

The genes are TRBV6-1 and TRBJ2-1; 8 positions agree with TRBD1. V lost 4 bases and J lost 7; bases outside the gene matches: 9. This CDR3 has 15 amino acids. Looked up from germline, CDR1 is MNHNS and CDR2 is SASEGT. Here the CDR3 DNA reads TGTGCCAGCAGTGCTCGACAGGGGTACAATAATGAGCAGTTCTTC. It codes for CASSARQGYNNEQFF.

As concerns this clone: The junction shows a germline mismatch at one end, possibly a read error. The V and J genes are TRBV4-2 and TRBJ1-2, with D possibly TRBD1 on 5 matching bases. Germline loops: CDR1 LGHNA, CDR2 YNFKEQ. The length of the CDR3 is 15 residues. The CDR3, as DNA: TGTGCCAGCAGCCACCGACAGAAGGCCGCGATTGGCTACCCCTTC. Amino acids: CASSHRQKAAIGYPF.

Here the CDR3 reads CASSASGRAVYEQYF. Written as DNA, the CDR3 is TGTGCCAGCAGCGCCAGCGGGAGGGCCGTCTACGAGCAGTACTTC. J is TRBJ2-7 and V is TRBV2; 10 bases match TRBD2. Losses at the gene ends were 6 bases for V and 3 bases for J; bases not matched to a gene: 8. Germline V gene data show CDR1 as SNHLY and CDR2 as FYNNEI. This CDR3 is 15 amino acids long.

V gene TRBV6-5 combines with J gene TRBJ2-6, with a weak D call TRBD1 (6 bases). Trimming pared 5 bases from V and 2 bases from J, leaving 10 bases between. Germline-derived CDR1 and CDR2 are MNHEY and SVGAGI. This CDR3 comprises 15 residues. The CDR3 here is CASSLSGAGANVLTF. Written as DNA, the CDR3 is TGTGCCAGCAGTCTCTCAGGGGCTGGGGCCAACGTCCTGACTTTC.

The chain is built from TRBV4-1 and TRBJ1-1; D is uncertain. Germline-derived CDR1 and CDR2 are MGHRA and YSYEKL. There are 17 residues in the CDR3. V dropped 0 bases and J dropped 0 bases, with 14 bases sitting between them. The CDR3 bases are TGCGCCAGCAGCCAAGAATTCTGGGGAGGGATGAACACTGAAGCTTTCTTT. Its protein is CASSQEFWGGMNTEAFF.

The chain uses TRBV13 and TRBJ1-5, with TRBD1 as a possible D gene (5 bases). The V end was cut by 6 bases, the J end by 5 bases, with 14 bases between. The CDR3 has 14 residues. Germline V gene lookup returns CDR1 PRHDT and CDR2 FYEKMQ (reference sequence). The CDR3 spells CASSFGGGYQPQHF. The CDR3, as DNA: TGTGCCAGCAGTTTTGGGGGGGGGTATCAGCCCCAGCATTTT.

V and J are TRBV6-5 and TRBJ2-7, with TRBD1 matching 8 bases. Germline CDR1 and CDR2: MNHEY and SVGAGI. Trimming at V came to 6 bases and at J to 9 bases, leaving 4 bases not matched to a gene. This CDR3 contains 11 residues. CDR3 loop: CASSPGGGQYF. Here the CDR3 DNA reads TGTGCCAGCAGCCCAGGGGGCGGGCAGTACTTC.